This entry concerns a single T cell receptor beta chain. What it recognizes is unknown. Amplification used 60 Vbeta primers and 13 Jbeta primers. The data were produced by immunoSEQ multiplex PCR, yet TCRdb's version contains in-frame clones alone and is incomplete. The sample shows about 120,000 clones, around 80% of them seen only once. This sample was taken from a study of cytomegalovirus exposure and HLA in healthy donors. The study's findings and limits: HLA allele associations emerged for 17,000 or so TCR beta sequences in a later analysis, at 0.05 false discovery rate.

The sequence was collected from a young man in good health and CMV-seropositive. The specimen sequenced was PBMCs.

CDR3 bases: TGTGCCACCAGCAGATTAGCGGGAGGGGGGTACAATGAGCAGTTCTTC. This encodes CATSRLAGGGYNEQFF. This rearrangement joins TRBV15 to TRBJ2-1, with 11 positions matching TRBD2. The CDR3 sequence is 16 residues long. V dropped 2 bases and J dropped 4; count of bases not matched to a gene: 4. The germline CDR1 and CDR2 sequences are LNHNV and YYDKDF (reference sequence). Filled out from reference TRBV15 and TRBJ2-1, the complete variable domain reads DAMVIQNPRYQVTQFGKPVTLSCSQTLNHNVMYWYQQKSSQAPKLLFHYYDKDFNNEADTPDNFQSRRPNTSFCFLDIRSPGLGDTAMYLCATSRLAGGGYNEQFFGPGTRLTVL.